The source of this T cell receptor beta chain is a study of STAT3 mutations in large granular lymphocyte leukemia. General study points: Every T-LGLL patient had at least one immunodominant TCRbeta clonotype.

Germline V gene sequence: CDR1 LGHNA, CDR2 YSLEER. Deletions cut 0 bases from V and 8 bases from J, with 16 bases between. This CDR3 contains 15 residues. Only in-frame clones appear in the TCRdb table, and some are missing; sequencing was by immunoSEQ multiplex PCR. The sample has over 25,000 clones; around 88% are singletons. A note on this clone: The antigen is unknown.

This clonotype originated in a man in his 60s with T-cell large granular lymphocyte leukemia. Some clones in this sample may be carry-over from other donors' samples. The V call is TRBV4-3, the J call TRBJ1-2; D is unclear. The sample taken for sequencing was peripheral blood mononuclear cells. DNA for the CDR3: TGCGCCAGCAGCCAAGAGTCAGACTACCGAGAGGGCTACACCTTC. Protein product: CASSQESDYREGYTF.